These 5 T cell receptor beta chains came from one sample sequenced in a study of T-cell memory formation after mild COVID-19. TCRdb ran MiXCR on the 5' RACE reads and lists one entry per CDR3 protein. Found here are roughly 600,000 distinct CDR3 sequences, more than 15% of them singletons; the top ten hold approximately 12%. Sequencing input: PBMCs or a T cell subset sorted from them (not recorded which). The receptors were sampled from an adult woman who had mild COVID-19 (a few samples of this study predate the infection). Cell type and time point are not known.

The chain employs TRBV2 and TRBJ1-1; D not resolved. Looked up from germline, CDR1 is SNHLY and CDR2 is FYNNEI. The CDR3 runs 13 residues. The V gene lost 4 bases and the J gene lost 3 bases, with 9 bases spanning the gap. The CDR3 sequence: CASSVGLHTEAFF. The CDR3 coding sequence is TGTGCCAGCAGTGTTGGGCTACACACTGAAGCTTTCTTT.

The V gene is TRBV12-3 or TRBV12-4, the J gene TRBJ2-1; tentatively, D is TRBD2 (5 bases). V lost 0 bases, J lost 4 bases, and 16 bases lay in between. The CDR3 runs to 17 residues. CDR3: CASSLARVQWTYNEQFF. CDR3 nucleotides: TGTGCCAGCAGTTTAGCGCGGGTACAGTGGACTTACAATGAGCAGTTCTTC.

This clonotype was counted many times. The gene calls are TRBV11-2 and TRBJ1-2, with 8 bases that match TRBD1. In germline, CDR1 is SGHAT, CDR2 FQNNGV. V was pared by 0 bases and J by 2 bases, with 5 bases of the junction left unmatched. The CDR3 runs 16 residues. The CDR3 region has the DNA TGTGCCAGCAGCTTAGATACCGGGACAGGCAACTATGGCTACACCTTC. Translating it yields CASSLDTGTGNYGYTF.

This clonotype was observed a handful of times. The rearrangement links TRBV29-1 to TRBJ2-1; D ambiguous. This CDR3 spans 14 amino acids. The V and J ends lost 8 bases and 6 bases respectively, with 20 bases between them. CDR1 and CDR2 from the germline V gene are SQVTM and ANQGSEA. The CDR3: CSHARAPLANEQFF. CDR3 coding DNA: TGCAGCCATGCAAGGGCACCATTGGCCAATGAGCAGTTCTTC.

This clonotype was counted between two and nine times. The chain links TRBV5-1 to TRBJ2-3; 12 bases match TRBD1. The CDR3 runs 14 residues. Per germline, CDR1 SGHRS and CDR2 YFSETQ. After removal of 6 bases from V and 4 bases from J, the junction contained 3 bases not matched to a gene. The CDR3 here is CASKGQGAADTQYF. The CDR3 region has the DNA TGCGCCAGCAAGGGACAGGGGGCGGCAGATACGCAGTATTTT.